The present T cell receptor (beta chain) was sequenced within a study of cytomegalovirus exposure and HLA in healthy donors (dated by TCRdb to the late 2010s). General notes on the study: According to an earlier analysis of 450 to 650 of the donors, 150 million to 200 million T cells yielded 95 million to 140 million unique TCR beta sequences and less than 300 Gb of sequence data. About 280 gigabases of sequencing data and around 87 million unique TCR sequences were included in an early release covering 500 to 750 HLA-typed donors. Of the approximately 400 genotyped donors, roughly 80% fell in the genetic ancestry cluster associated with self-reported Caucasian donors. The study was designed to test whether signatures of past pathogen exposure could be identified by cataloging public T cell receptors. The study used immunosequencing to profile the T cell repertoires of approximately 650 subjects and linked those repertoires to cytomegalovirus serostatus. Along with the roughly 670-subject first cohort, a separate validation cohort of over a hundred different subjects was used. To predict cytomegalovirus infection status, the study brought together high-throughput TCR immunosequencing, statistical association of individual TCRs with disease status, and machine learning. A later analysis re-examined previously published TCR beta repertoires from about 670 donors and added high-resolution HLA genotyping to investigate patterns of TCR occurrence. Rather than drawing on any new phenotypic data, the later analysis identified candidate immune exposures from TCR beta sequences and the way those sequences occurred across donors. An earlier analysis of 587 of the donors applied high-throughput TCR beta sequencing to assess whether each TCR beta V gene segment acted as functional or pseudogenic. Donor age, sex, ethnicity and CMV serostatus were collected together with the repertoire data. Genome-wide SNP genotypes for about 65% of the 666 donors were used in a later genetic analysis, which treated that subset as a discovery cohort. Every discovery cohort repertoire had been produced on one sequencing platform. Both class I and class II loci were covered by HLA typing, at four-digit resolution. The number of typed donors differed by locus: roughly 620-640 for A, B, C, DRB1 and DQB1; 500 to 550 for DQA1; 606 for DPA1; and 400 to 480 for DPB1. Because of strong linkage in the cohort, 4 to 6 DR-DQ haplotypes were treated as single units for association and clustering. On average, about 240,000 unique TCR beta nucleotide sequences were sequenced per donor among about 400 genotyped donors of the cohort, with roughly 18% of those sequences being non-productive.

The cohort comprised 710 or so healthy bone marrow donors. All cohort members were sampled while nominally healthy, although unrecorded immune exposures were likely present. The donor was CMV seropositive and was included in the group of 250 to 350 seropositive cohort members. A peripheral blood sample was collected from each donor, and TCR beta sequencing was performed on peripheral blood mononuclear cells. Genomic DNA was extracted from the blood cell samples with the Qiagen DNeasy Blood Extraction Kit. Notes on this clone: Its recognized antigen is unknown. Per-base qualities were not stored, and no clone one base away is much larger.

Study-wide conclusions, independent of this receptor: Only TCR beta chains were sequenced in this cohort, and the absence of alpha or paired-chain data limited detectable features. Across donors, most TCR sequences were observed very rarely, whereas some public TCRs were present in many individuals. Seventeen rarely observed V segments, including chromosome 9 orphons, were excluded from the earlier analysis of almost 600 of the donors because counts were too low. A later analysis found that TCR association rates varied across HLA loci, with DRB1 alleles showing the most associated TCRs and HLA-C alleles the fewest. A few of the identified cytomegalovirus-associated TCR beta chains were confirmed in vitro to be specific for cytomegalovirus antigens. At a false discovery rate of 0.05, a later analysis linked fewer than 20,000 TCR beta sequences to specific HLA alleles. A further reported finding was that TCR beta sequences accurately predicted the HLA-A and HLA-B alleles for most subjects in the first cohort. Linkage disequilibrium might explain the correlated functional status among segregating V segments, but an unknown experimental factor could not be excluded. The classifier was reported to diagnose cytomegalovirus status with high specificity and sensitivity in both the original cohort and the validation cohort. In an earlier analysis of 587 of the donors, most TCR beta V segments appeared in productive rearrangements about 87% or about 30% of the time, broadly matching IMGT annotations. When HLA alleles, especially DR and DQ, strongly co-occurred, TCR associations were difficult to assign to individual alleles. CMV serostatus was the only immune exposure information available for the cohort. Compared with the approximately 600-donor mean, donors in an Asian-associated ancestry cluster had fewer N-insertions in productive TCRs, according to a later genetic analysis. It was suggested by the authors that the approach could potentially be generalized to other disease states and immunological phenotypes. Most CMV-associated TCR beta chains appeared to be HLA-restricted in a later analysis, and the HLA associations seemed to be driven largely by CMV exposure. Sequencing depth was assumed to be roughly uniform across donors in the presence/absence analyses, though that assumption may not hold. A later analysis reported that several top co-occurrence clusters appeared linked to parvovirus B19, influenza, CMV and Epstein-Barr virus. In a later genetic analysis, a missense DCLRE1C variant was associated with V-gene and J-gene trimming of TCR beta chains, and the association was replicated in an independent cohort. The sequencing pipeline was judged likely to have produced a cluster of highly shared sequence variants as a technical artifact. Compared with equally common non-associated chains, HLA-associated TCR beta chains in a later analysis were more clonally expanded and had lower generation probabilities. The study gave a list of 150 to 200 TCR beta chains associated with cytomegalovirus. Because HLA typing was unavailable for some donors at each locus, only the typed subset was used in association tests.

The receptor library was made with the immunoSEQ multiplex PCR assay. For the multiplex PCR, a mixture combining 60 forward primers for TCR Vbeta segments and 13 reverse primers for TCR Jbeta segments was used. The CDR3 region of rearranged TCR beta genes was amplified from genomic DNA by a multiplex PCR assay. The Illumina HiSeq System was used to sequence the amplified TCR beta libraries as 87-base-pair reads. The authors' pipeline ran thus. Across the roughly 640 repertoires, a later analysis counted 80 million or so unique TCR beta chains, around 10 million of which were shared by at least two donors. Raw reads were error-corrected and collapsed into unique sequences with a nearest-neighbor algorithm that merged closely related sequences to remove PCR and sequencing errors. Alignment of CDR3 sequences to IMGT reference sequences was used to assign V, D and J gene segments. For a sequence to be retained, a match of at least six nucleotides to both a V gene segment and a J gene segment was required. Rearrangements were classified as productive when the CDR3 lacked stop codons and remained in frame with V and J, and all other rearrangements were classified as non-productive. CDR3 was defined according to IMGT convention as the region running from the second conserved V-encoded cysteine to the conserved J-encoded phenylalanine. The earlier analysis of about 530 of the donors excluded any sequence lacking an unambiguous match to a single V gene segment. An earlier analysis of fewer than 750 of the donors classified V segments as functional when productive rearrangements were above 56.7% and as segregating when the standard deviation between donors was above 5%. A statistical classification framework was built for diagnosing cytomegalovirus status from the catalog of TCR beta chain sequences. In a later analysis, V and J genes were assigned by comparing TCR nucleotide sequences against IMGT/GENE-DB human TR gene sequences. In a later analysis, CDR3 sequences and most-parsimonious VDJ recombination scenarios were assigned using the TCRdist pipeline. In a later analysis, every TCR beta chain was defined by the combination of its CDR3 amino acid sequence and its V-gene family, and reads without a unique V-gene family were dropped. A later analysis removed 500 to 600 highly shared, low-generation-probability nucleotide sequences to deal with suspected cross-contamination and a sequencing artifact. A later analysis calculated a clonal expansion index for each public chain from normalized within-repertoire ranks of inferred template counts. Generation probabilities in a later analysis came from a VDJ recombination model fitted to out-of-frame rearrangements, and those results were checked against IGoR. Hypergeometric tests were used in a later analysis to score TCR-TCR, TCR-HLA and TCR-CMV co-occurrence, with a repertoire-size bias correction applied to the TCR pairs. A later analysis estimated false discovery rates by permuting HLA or CMV assignments 20 times. A later analysis grouped co-occurring TCRs with DBSCAN, adding TCRdist sequence similarity when clustering within HLA-allele-positive subsets. Repertoires with fewer than 30,000 or more than 120,000 public chains, plus five repertoires with anomalous nucleotide sharing, were excluded from co-occurrence clustering. TCRdb holds this immuneACCESS table with in-frame rearrangements only. Some clones are missing; in checked studies, unresolved V genes explain under half, and the rest has no known cause. V, J and clone size are taken as reported in that table, and D and trimming were inferred from the DNA itself. The sample includes approximately 110,000 clones, with 65% to 75% observed a single time. The top ten constitute 4% to 5% of the sample.

This receptor was obtained from a woman aged 40 to 55 in good health and CMV-seropositive. Source material: PBMCs.

The sequence in DNA is TGCGCCAGCAGCCAAGATAGGGGAACAATTAATGAAAAACTGTTTTTT. Its product reads: CASSQDRGTINEKLFF. Rearrangement joined TRBV4-3 to TRBJ1-4; the D gene is perhaps TRBD1, on 5 matching bases. Taken from the germline V gene, the CDR1 and CDR2 loops are LGHNA and YSLEER. From its cysteine to its phenylalanine, the CDR3 spans 16 amino acids. Only CDR3 DNA remains: 48 bases, in frame from the first base. The junction shows trimming of 0 bases on V and 4 bases on J, plus 12 bases between the germline ends.